Presented here are 2 T cell receptor beta chains from one specimen sequenced in a study of CD8+ T cells in alopecia areata (dated by TCRdb to 2016 to 2019). The treatment or condition tag for this specimen amounts to: oral pan-JAK inhibitor, 5-10 mg twice daily. The library was generated by the immunoSEQ multiplex PCR assay. RNA was extracted from all samples and reverse transcribed into cDNA, which served as template for TCR sequencing. TCRdb stores this immuneACCESS table with in-frame sequences only. Part of the clones is absent; in the studies checked, under half of the shortfall reflects unresolved V genes, and no reason is known for the rest. The table for this sample lists roughly 180,000 clones; approximately 49% of them were counted only once. The biggest ten clones account for roughly 9.1% of the sample. This material consisted of CD8+ T cells sorted from blood, taken around week 54, from a patient treated with tofacitinib. The receptors stem from a human donor with alopecia areata.

This clone was observed a single time. The V gene is TRBV19, the J gene TRBJ1-2; D call uncertain. The CDR3 spans 14 residues. CDR1 LNHDA and CDR2 SQIVND come from the germline V gene (reference sequence). V was shortened by 7 bases and J by 4 bases, with 16 bases between the two germline ends. The CDR3 nucleotides read TGTGCCAGTATGTCCGCCGGGAGAGGCTATGGCTACACCTTC. Protein: CASMSAGRGYGYTF. Combining the CDR3 with reference TRBV19 and TRBJ1-2 gives the whole variable domain DGGITQSPKYLFRKEGQNVTLSCEQNLNHDAMYWYRQDPGQGLRLIYYSQIVNDFQKGDIAEGYSVSREKKESFPLTVTSAQKNPTAFYLCASMSAGRGYGYTFGSGTRLTVV.

This clone was seen more than once but under ten times. The chain employs TRBV10-3 and TRBJ1-4; D is undetermined. Per the germline V gene, CDR1 is ENHRY and CDR2 is SYGVKD. Trimming cost V 2 bases and J 5 bases, with 9 bases left between them. The CDR3 has 14 residues. Here the CDR3 reads CAISERGRNEKLFF. The CDR3, as DNA: TGTGCCATCAGTGAGCGGGGAAGGAATGAAAAACTGTTTTTT.